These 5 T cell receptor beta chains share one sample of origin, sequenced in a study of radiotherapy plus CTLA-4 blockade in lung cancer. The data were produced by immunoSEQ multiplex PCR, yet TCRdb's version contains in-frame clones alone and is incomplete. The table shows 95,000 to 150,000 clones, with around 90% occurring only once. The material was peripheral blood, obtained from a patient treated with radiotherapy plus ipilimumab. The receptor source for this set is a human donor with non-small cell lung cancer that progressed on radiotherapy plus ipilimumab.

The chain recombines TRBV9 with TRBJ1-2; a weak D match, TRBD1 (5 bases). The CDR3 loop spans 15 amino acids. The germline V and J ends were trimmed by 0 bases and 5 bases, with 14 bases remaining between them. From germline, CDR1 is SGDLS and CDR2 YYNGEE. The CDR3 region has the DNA TGTGCCAGCAGCGTAGAAGTCCAGGGTTCTTATGGCTACACCTTC. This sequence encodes CASSVEVQGSYGYTF.

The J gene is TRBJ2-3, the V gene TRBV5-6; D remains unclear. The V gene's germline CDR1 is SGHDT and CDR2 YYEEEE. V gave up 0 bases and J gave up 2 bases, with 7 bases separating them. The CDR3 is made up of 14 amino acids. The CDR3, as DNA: TGTGCCAGCAGCTTGGTTCAGAACACAGATACGCAGTATTTT. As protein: CASSLVQNTDTQYF.

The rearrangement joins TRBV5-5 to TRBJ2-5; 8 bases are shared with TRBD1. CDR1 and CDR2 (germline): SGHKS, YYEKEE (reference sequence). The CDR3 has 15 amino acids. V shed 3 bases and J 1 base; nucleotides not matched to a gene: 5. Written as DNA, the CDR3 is TGTGCCAGCAGCTCGACAGGGGCCCGCCAAGAGACCCAGTACTTC. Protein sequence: CASSSTGARQETQYF. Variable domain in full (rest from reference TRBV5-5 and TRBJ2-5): DAGVTQSPTHLIKTRGQQVTLRCSPISGHKSVSWYQQVLGQGPQFIFQYYEKEERGRGNFPDRFSARQFPNYSSELNVNALLLGDSALYLCASSSTGARQETQYFGPGTRLLVL.

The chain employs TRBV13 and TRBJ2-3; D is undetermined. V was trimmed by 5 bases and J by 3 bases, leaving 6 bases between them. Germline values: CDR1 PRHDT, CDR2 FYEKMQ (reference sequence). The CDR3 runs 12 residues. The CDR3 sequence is CASSPQTDTQYF. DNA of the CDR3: TGTGCCAGCAGCCCTCAGACAGATACGCAGTATTTT. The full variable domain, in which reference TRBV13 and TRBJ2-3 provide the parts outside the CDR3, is AAGVIQSPRHLIKEKRETATLKCYPIPRHDTVYWYQQGPGQDPQFLISFYEKMQSDKGSIPDRFSAQQFSDYHSELNMSSLELGDSALYFCASSPQTDTQYFGPGTRLTVL.

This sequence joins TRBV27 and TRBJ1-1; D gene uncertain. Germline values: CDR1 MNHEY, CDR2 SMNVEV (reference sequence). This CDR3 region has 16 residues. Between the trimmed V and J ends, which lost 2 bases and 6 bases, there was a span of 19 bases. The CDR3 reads CASSLASFSGSAEAFF. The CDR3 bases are TGTGCCAGCAGTTTAGCCTCCTTTTCCGGATCGGCTGAAGCTTTCTTT.